This TCR beta chain was sequenced in a study of OX40 agonist ivuxolimab in advanced cancers. Study-level information: In this cohort, patients received ivuxolimab, an agonistic anti-OX40 (CD134) antibody.

This CDR3 contains 16 residues. Germline lookup yields CDR1 SGHKS and CDR2 YYEKEE (reference sequence). Trimming pared 4 bases from V and 1 base from J, leaving 12 bases between. Generated by immunoSEQ multiplex PCR, the TCRdb table keeps only in-frame clones and is missing some. The sample yields 30,000 to 50,000 clones, roughly 89% seen once. Whole-study results and caveats: Not determined was the antigen specificity of the expanded peripheral T cells.

This clone has only a few counts. Antigen specificity is unknown. The rearrangement links TRBV5-5 to TRBJ2-6, with a weak D call TRBD2 (6 bases). Sequences were derived from CD4+ or CD8+ T cells sorted from blood, sampled in a trial of the OX40 agonist ivuxolimab. The receptor comes from an adult with an advanced solid tumor such as melanoma, head and neck, liver or kidney cancer. The CDR3 loop reads CASSKLGGSGANVLTF. The CDR3 nucleotides are TGTGCCAGCAGCAAACTCGGGGGATCTGGGGCCAACGTCCTGACTTTC.